The 32 T cell receptor beta chains below come from one sample, sequenced in a study of blood T cells in healthy people across ages. A second PCR of roughly 7 to 11 cycles used a sample-barcoded 5' primer and a J-beta primer mix. TCRdb re-analysed the 5' RACE reads in MiXCR, keeping a single row per CDR3 protein. Of some 800,000 distinct CDR3 sequences detected, 44% appear once; the ten largest clones hold around 21%. The sample was blood. These receptors were taken from a man between 60 and 70 years old in good health.

Turning to this clonotype: This could be a read error, since a much larger clone is one nucleotide away. The V call is TRBV29-1, the J call TRBJ2-1; D is perhaps TRBD2 (6 bases). Trimming removed 3 bases at V and 10 bases at J, with 13 bases between. In germline, CDR1 is SQVTM, CDR2 ANQGSEA. The CDR3 totals 12 residues. The CDR3 DNA follows: TGCAGCGTTGAGGAGGGGTTAACCGAGCAGTTCTTC. It yields the protein CSVEEGLTEQFF.

There are a few counts of this clonotype. The V call is TRBV5-1, the J call TRBJ2-2, with TRBD2 matching over 10 bases. Unmatched junction bases numbered 10, after V lost 4 bases and J lost 1 base. This CDR3 has 18 residues. Germline V gives CDR1 SGHRS, CDR2 YFSETQ. The CDR3 DNA sequence: TGCGCCAGCAGCCCCCAGCTAGCGGGGGCCGTGAACACCGGGGAGCTGTTTTTT. Translated, it gives CASSPQLAGAVNTGELFF.

V is TRBV6-5 and J is TRBJ2-1, with D perhaps matching TRBD2 (5 bases). The ends were cut back, 2 bases at V and 1 base at J, with 12 bases in the middle. Per germline, CDR1 MNHEY and CDR2 SVGAGI. This CDR3 comprises 16 residues. The CDR3 reads CASSYDGSLSYNEQFF. Here the CDR3 DNA reads TGTGCCAGCAGTTACGATGGGAGCTTGTCCTACAATGAGCAGTTCTTC.

This chain uses TRBV7-2 with TRBJ2-7; no clear D. Trimming left V 0 bases short and J 7 bases short, with 13 bases between. Per germline, CDR1 SGHTA and CDR2 FQGNSA. This CDR3 has 14 residues. Here the CDR3 DNA reads TGTGCCAGCAGCTTAGCCGACGCTAGAAATGAGCAGTACTTC. As protein: CASSLADARNEQYF.

The V and J genes are TRBV12-3 or TRBV12-4 and TRBJ2-4; perhaps TRBD2 as D (6 bases). This CDR3 contains 13 residues. The V and J ends lost 5 bases and 8 bases respectively, with 13 bases between them. The chain's CDR3 is CASSVRGLDIQYF. In DNA, the CDR3 is TGTGCCAGCAGTGTACGGGGGTTAGACATTCAGTACTTC.

The J gene is TRBJ2-1, the V gene TRBV7-9; 9 bases are a match to TRBD1. The CDR3 contains 17 residues. V lost 4 bases to trimming and J lost 3 bases; unmatched junction nucleotides: 10. The germline V gene encodes CDR1 SEHNR and CDR2 FQNEAQ (reference sequence). The CDR3 region has the DNA TGTGCCAGCAGCTACACCGTACCGGGACAGGGCTACAATGAGCAGTTCTTC. Its translation: CASSYTVPGQGYNEQFF.

The chain joins TRBV20-1 to TRBJ2-3, with D possibly matching TRBD1 (6 bases). Trimming left V 3 bases short and J 2 bases short, with 12 bases between. Germline-derived CDR1 and CDR2 are DFQATT and SNEGSKA (reference sequence). The CDR3 is made up of 14 amino acids. The CDR3 reads CSASLWGPTDTQYF. The CDR3 DNA is TGCAGTGCTAGTTTGTGGGGGCCCACAGATACGCAGTATTTT.

The chain couples TRBV4-3 to TRBJ2-3; 7 nucleotides match TRBD2. Germline V gives CDR1 LGHNA, CDR2 YSLEER. V shed 1 base, J shed 4 bases, and the junction held 8 bases outside the gene matches. This CDR3 is built from 16 residues. The CDR3 DNA reads as TGCGCCAGCAGCCAAGCGCGGGGGAGCATATCAGATACGCAGTATTTT. Translation: CASSQARGSISDTQYF.

The J gene is TRBJ2-7, the V gene TRBV6-2 or TRBV6-3; TRBD1 matches 7 bases. The CDR3 loop spans 16 amino acids. Germline V gene sequence: CDR1 MNHEY, CDR2 SVGEGT. V dropped 6 bases and J dropped 0; count of bases not matched to a gene: 11. The CDR3 sequence is CASSRQGVGASYEQYF. As DNA, the CDR3 is TGTGCCAGCAGCCGTCAGGGGGTAGGAGCCTCCTACGAGCAGTACTTC.

This chain uses TRBV7-2 with TRBJ2-5; D might be TRBD2 (5 bases). The V gene lost 6 bases and the J gene lost 2 bases, with 25 bases spanning the gap. This CDR3 has 18 residues. Germline-derived CDR1 and CDR2 are SGHTA and FQGNSA. The CDR3 here is CASSLLQPRDPGQETQYF. The CDR3 DNA is TGTGCCAGCAGTCTTCTTCAACCTAGAGACCCGGGGCAAGAGACCCAGTACTTC.

The rearrangement links TRBV15 to TRBJ2-3; 8 nucleotides line up with TRBD2. This CDR3 is built from 15 residues. The germline CDR1 and CDR2 sequences are LNHNV and YYDKDF (reference sequence). After removal of 3 bases from V and 1 base from J, the junction contained 3 bases not matched to a gene. The CDR3: CATSRRGDGTDTQYF. The CDR3 nucleotides are TGTGCCACCAGCAGGCGGGGGGACGGCACAGATACGCAGTATTTT.

The rearrangement uses TRBV12-3 or TRBV12-4 and TRBJ1-1; TRBD1 matches at 7 bases. There are 13 residues in the CDR3. V lost 6 bases and J lost 8; bases outside the gene matches: 9. CDR3 protein: CASSQQGTKEAFF. Written as DNA, the CDR3 is TGTGCCAGCAGCCAACAGGGGACGAAGGAAGCTTTCTTT.

The chain links TRBV3-1 to TRBJ2-5, with D perhaps matching TRBD1 (6 bases). With 4 bases removed from V and 3 bases from J, the gap between germline ends came to 12 bases. The CDR3 runs 14 residues. Germline lookup yields CDR1 LGHDT and CDR2 YNNKEL (reference sequence). This chain's CDR3 is CASSLYTGKETQYF. The CDR3 DNA sequence: TGTGCCAGCAGCCTCTATACAGGGAAAGAGACCCAGTACTTC.

This clonotype has only a few counts. V gene TRBV20-1 combines with J gene TRBJ1-2, with D maybe TRBD1 (6 bases). CDR3 length equals 11 residues. Germline CDR1 reads DFQATT; CDR2 reads SNEGSKA (reference sequence). V dropped 5 bases and J dropped 10 bases, with 14 bases sitting between them. CDR3 in DNA: TGCAGTGCTCGGGACAATTTTCTCTACACCTTC. Translating gives CSARDNFLYTF.

This clonotype was observed a few times. The chain has TRBV7-2 and TRBJ2-1; D might be TRBD2 (7 bases). The CDR3 totals 17 residues. Germline CDR1 SGHTA, CDR2 FQGNSA. V was shortened by 6 bases and J by 2 bases, with 20 bases between the two germline ends. The CDR3 region is CASRPQGGVRAYNEQFF. The CDR3 DNA follows: TGTGCCAGCAGGCCCCAAGGGGGGGTAAGGGCCTACAATGAGCAGTTCTTC. Looking up the rest from reference TRBV7-2 and TRBJ2-1 gives the full variable domain: GAGVSQSPSNKVTEKGKDVELRCDPISGHTALYWYRQSLGQGLEFLIYFQGNSAPDKSGLPSDRFSAERTGGSVSTLTIQRTQQEDSAVYLCASRPQGGVRAYNEQFFGPGTRLTVL.

This clonotype has only one observation. V usage is TRBV20-1 and J usage is TRBJ2-1; 10 nucleotides match TRBD2. The DNA end lines up better with TRBJ2-7; the J call may be wrong. Germline V gene data show CDR1 as DFQATT and CDR2 as SNEGSKA (reference sequence). This CDR3 has 17 amino acids. The CDR3 region has the DNA TGCAGTGCTAGGGGACTAGCGTCTTGGAGCTCCTACAATGAGCAGTACTTC. The encoded protein is CSARGLASWSSYNEQYF.

V is TRBV30 and J is TRBJ2-3; 7 nucleotides agree with TRBD2. This CDR3 comprises 14 residues. The J segment lost 2 bases and the V segment lost 4 bases, leaving 6 bases of the junction unmatched. Per the germline V gene, CDR1 is GTSNPN and CDR2 is SVGIG (reference sequence). The CDR3 loop reads CAWTERGFTDTQYF. Here the CDR3 DNA reads TGTGCCTGGACGGAGCGGGGTTTCACAGATACGCAGTATTTT.

The chain carries TRBV5-6 and TRBJ2-4; D is possibly TRBD1 or TRBD2 (5 bases each). This CDR3 spans 13 amino acids. CDR1 SGHDT and CDR2 YYEEEE come from the germline V gene. The germline V and J ends were trimmed by 3 bases and 7 bases, with 11 bases remaining between them. CDR3 DNA: TGTGCCAGCAGCTATCCCAGGGAGAACATTCAGTACTTC. Amino acids: CASSYPRENIQYF.

In this sample, this clonotype turned up a few times. The CDR3 is CASSLGGTNNYGYTF. CDR3 nucleotide sequence: TGCGCCAGCAGCTTGGGCGGGACAAATAACTATGGCTACACCTTC. V is TRBV5-1 and J is TRBJ1-2; a weak D match, TRBD1 (6 bases). Germline CDR1 SGHRS, CDR2 YFSETQ. V lost 0 bases, J lost 1 base, and 10 bases lay in between. This CDR3 is built from 15 residues. The entire variable domain, with the rest obtained from reference TRBV5-1 and TRBJ1-2, is as follows: KAGVTQTPRYLIKTRGQQVTLSCSPISGHRSVSWYQQTPGQGLQFLFEYFSETQRNKGNFPGRFSGRQFSNSRSEMNVSTLELGDSALYLCASSLGGTNNYGYTFGSGTRLTVV.

The J gene is TRBJ2-1, the V gene TRBV20-1; TRBD2 agrees at 7 bases. The CDR3 is 14 residues long. Germline values: CDR1 DFQATT, CDR2 SNEGSKA (reference sequence). With 0 bases clipped from V and 12 bases from J, the junction kept 11 bases outside the gene matches. CDR3 amino acids: CSAREVTSRFSQFF. The CDR3 coding sequence is TGCAGTGCTAGAGAGGTGACTAGCAGGTTTTCGCAGTTCTTC.

For this clonotype: This sequence may be a read error, since a much larger clone differs from it by one base. The V gene is TRBV6-6, the J gene TRBJ2-4; D remains unclear. This CDR3 comprises 14 residues. Trimming took off 10 bases at V and 2 bases at J, with 15 bases between the two ends. CDR1 is MNHNY and CDR2 is SVGAGI in the germline V gene (reference sequence). The chain's CDR3 is CANSPTSTKNIQYF. CDR3 DNA: TGTGCCAACAGCCCGACATCTACCAAAAACATTCAGTACTTC.

This clonotype has ten or more counts. The chain recombines TRBV15 with TRBJ2-1; D is uncertain. CDR1 is LNHNV and CDR2 is YYDKDF in the germline V gene (reference sequence). V shed 0 bases and J shed 8 bases, with 11 bases lying between them. This CDR3 has 14 residues. The CDR3 spells CATSRDGASDEQFF. In DNA, the CDR3 is TGTGCCACCAGCAGAGATGGTGCGAGCGATGAGCAGTTCTTC.

This chain joins TRBV6-2 or TRBV6-3 and TRBJ2-1, with TRBD1 matching over 7 bases. The end of the DNA is better explained by TRBJ2-7, so the J call may be wrong. Germline V gene lookup returns CDR1 MNHEY and CDR2 SVGEGT. The length of the CDR3 is 14 residues. The CDR3 sequence: CASSYLRQGYEQYF. The CDR3 DNA sequence: TGTGCCAGCAGTTACCTGAGACAGGGATACGAGCAGTACTTC.

This chain connects TRBV5-1 to TRBJ2-3, with D possibly TRBD2 on 6 matching bases. This CDR3 has 16 residues. CDR1 is SGHRS, CDR2 YFSETQ, per germline. V was clipped by 7 bases and J by 3 bases, with 21 bases between them. The CDR3 DNA reads as TGCGCCAGCGCCACAGCGCGCGGGGCGGCGACAGATACGCAGTATTTT. This sequence encodes CASATARGAATDTQYF.

The V gene is TRBV7-9, the J gene TRBJ2-4, with 10 positions matching TRBD2. J was trimmed by 13 bases and V by 8 bases; bases with no gene match: 32. This CDR3 region has 20 residues. Germline CDR1 is SEHNR and CDR2 is FQNEAQ (reference sequence). The CDR3 is CASLMSHGSGGCVGNNEQYF. The CDR3 coding sequence is TGTGCCAGCCTCATGTCCCATGGTAGCGGGGGGTGCGTAGGAAACAATGAGCAGTACTTC.

V is TRBV6-5 and J is TRBJ1-5; D ambiguous. V lost 1 base, J lost 6 bases, and 10 bases lay in between. The CDR3 is made up of 14 amino acids. Germline assignment: CDR1 MNHEY and CDR2 SVGAGI. Here the CDR3 DNA reads TGTGCCAGCAGTTACTGGTCACCGGGTCAGCCCCAGCATTTT. It is translated as CASSYWSPGQPQHF.

The chain recombines TRBV6-1 with TRBJ2-7; D is perhaps TRBD2 (6 bases). Deletions cut 1 base from V and 0 bases from J, with 10 bases between. Per the germline V gene, CDR1 is MNHNS and CDR2 is SASEGT. The CDR3 extends over 15 amino acids. DNA for the CDR3: TGTGCCAGCAGTGAAGTGTACGGGGGCTCCTACGAGCAGTACTTC. Its translation: CASSEVYGGSYEQYF.

The V and J genes are TRBV4-3 and TRBJ2-3, with 9 bases identical to TRBD2. The CDR3 spans 16 residues. J gave up 5 bases and V 5 bases, and 11 bases lay outside the gene matches. CDR1 is LGHNA and CDR2 is YSLEER in the germline V gene. The CDR3 DNA follows: TGCGCCAGCAGCGTCGAGGTAGCGGGGGTGGGAGATACGCAGTATTTT. Residues: CASSVEVAGVGDTQYF.

This clonotype was recorded a few times. The chain is built from TRBV12-3 or TRBV12-4 and TRBJ2-6; tentatively, D is TRBD1 (8 bases). V gave up 4 bases and J gave up 12 bases, with 16 bases separating them. The CDR3 has 14 residues. The CDR3 is CASSSTDREGVLTF. CDR3 in DNA: TGTGCCAGCAGTTCAACGGACAGGGAGGGCGTCCTGACTTTC.

This rearrangement joins TRBV3-1 to TRBJ2-1; 7 nucleotides line up with TRBD2. The CDR3 is made up of 15 amino acids. The germline V gene encodes CDR1 LGHDT and CDR2 YNNKEL (reference sequence). Unmatched junction bases numbered 6, after V lost 4 bases and J lost 3 bases. CDR3 sequence: CASSRLAGVYNEQFF. The CDR3 DNA reads as TGTGCCAGCAGCCGCCTCGCGGGAGTCTACAATGAGCAGTTCTTC.

This rearrangement joins TRBV7-2 to TRBJ2-3, with D possibly being TRBD2 (5 bases). V was cut by 6 bases and J by 3 bases, with 13 bases left in between. The CDR3 totals 14 residues. The V gene's germline CDR1 is SGHTA and CDR2 FQGNSA. CDR3 sequence (DNA): TGTGCCAGCAGACCACTACTAGATACAGATACGCAGTATTTT. It specifies CASRPLLDTDTQYF.

The chain employs TRBV12-3 or TRBV12-4 and TRBJ2-2; 8 bases align to TRBD2. CDR3 length equals 14 residues. The trim removed 5 bases at V and 5 bases at J, leaving 4 bases unmatched. CDR3 region: CASSRGGGTGELFF. The CDR3 nucleotides are TGTGCCAGCAGTAGAGGCGGGGGGACCGGGGAGCTGTTTTTT.